The source of this T cell receptor beta chain is a study of blood T cells in healthy people across ages. On the study more broadly: Per two T cells, template switching captured roughly one barcoded beta molecule. Study results and caveats: Total diversity from one million sequenced T cells was likely underestimated.

Ranging in age from about 6 to 90, the donors were healthy Caucasian individuals from Russia. It was with a sample-barcoded 5' primer and a J-beta primer mix that a second PCR of roughly 7 to 12 cycles was run. TCRdb processed the 5' RACE reads anew with MiXCR; each CDR3 protein has one entry. The sample lists approximately 900,000 distinct CDR3 sequences; 40% to 60% were seen once. Trimming at V came to 0 bases and at J to 3 bases, leaving 5 bases not matched to a gene. The length of the CDR3 is 16 residues. The germline V gene has CDR1 MNHNS and CDR2 SASEGT. This clonotype appeared a single time. Its specificity is unknown.

The sequence was collected from a man aged 30 to 39 in good health. The chain carries TRBV6-1 and TRBJ2-3; 8 nucleotides match TRBD2. Specimen: blood. CDR3 sequence reads: CASSEAAGRETDTQYF. The CDR3 DNA reads TGTGCCAGCAGTGAAGCGGCCGGGAGGGAAACAGATACGCAGTATTTT.